This entry concerns a single TCR beta chain. What it binds is unknown. This sample stems from a study of T cell responses to AZD1222 COVID-19 vaccine. General study findings and limits: Seropositive status at baseline applied to only six AZD1222 recipients. Along spike, vaccine-associated CD4 TCRs were found throughout, with dominance at 160-218 and 743-854. Most donors were white British, females outnumbered males, and clonal diversity was possibly underestimated.

V shed 7 bases and J shed 3 bases, with 19 bases lying between them. The CDR3 spans 14 residues. Germline V lookup: CDR1 SQVTM, CDR2 ANQGSEA. Generated by immunoSEQ multiplex PCR, the TCRdb table keeps only in-frame clones and is missing some. Here the sample spans 110,000 or so clones, around 80% being singletons. The sequence was collected from an adult in good health. V and J are TRBV29-1 and TRBJ2-7, with D maybe TRBD1 (6 bases). The starting material was peripheral blood, obtained on day 0 of AZD1222 vaccination. CDR3: CSGGQGGQYYEQYF. The CDR3 DNA reads TGCAGCGGGGGACAAGGGGGACAATACTACGAGCAGTACTTC.